This entry describes one T cell receptor (beta chain). No antigen is known for it. The data derive from a study of T cell responses to AZD1222 COVID-19 vaccine. Overall study findings and caveats: Regions 160-218 and 743-854 held dominance among vaccine-associated CD4 TCRs, which spanned spike. Close to half of all spike-specific TCRs reportedly target regions of the variants that are unmutated. Seropositive AZD1222 recipients at baseline numbered only five or six.

The repertoire was sequenced with immunoSEQ multiplex PCR; TCRdb's copy has only in-frame clones and lacks some. In the table there are 130,000 or so clones, around 90% of which are singletons. This CDR3 comprises 11 residues. From germline, CDR1 is MDHEN and CDR2 SYDVKM. Trimming took off 6 bases at V and 6 bases at J, with 5 bases between the two ends. Source: peripheral blood, taken on day 0 of AZD1222 vaccination. The source is an adult in good health. The chain joins TRBV28 to TRBJ1-4; the D is unclear. CDR3 sequence (DNA): TGTGCCAGCAGGGATTATGAAAAACTGTTTTTT. It encodes CASRDYEKLFF.